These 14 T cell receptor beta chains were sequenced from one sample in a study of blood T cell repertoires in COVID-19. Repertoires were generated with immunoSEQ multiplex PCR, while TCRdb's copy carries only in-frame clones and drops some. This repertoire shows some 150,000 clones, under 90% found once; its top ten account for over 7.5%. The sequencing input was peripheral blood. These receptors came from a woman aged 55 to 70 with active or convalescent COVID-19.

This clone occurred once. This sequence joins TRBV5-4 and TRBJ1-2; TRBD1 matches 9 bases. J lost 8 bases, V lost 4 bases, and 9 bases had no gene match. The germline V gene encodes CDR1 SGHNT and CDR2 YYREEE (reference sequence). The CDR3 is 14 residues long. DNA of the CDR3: TGTGCCAGCAGCCGTCCCGGGACAGGGAACGGCTACACCTTC. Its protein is CASSRPGTGNGYTF. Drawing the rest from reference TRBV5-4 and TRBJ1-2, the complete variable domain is ETGVTQSPTHLIKTRGQQVTLRCSSQSGHNTVSWYQQALGQGPQFIFQYYREEENGRGNFPPRFSGLQFPNYSSELNVNALELDDSALYLCASSRPGTGNGYTFGSGTRLTVV.

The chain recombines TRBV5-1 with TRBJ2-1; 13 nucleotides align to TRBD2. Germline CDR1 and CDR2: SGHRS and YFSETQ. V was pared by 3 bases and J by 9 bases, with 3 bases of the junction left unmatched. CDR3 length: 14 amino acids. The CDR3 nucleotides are TGCGCCAGCAGCTACGGACTAGCGGGGGTTGAGCAGTTCTTC. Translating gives CASSYGLAGVEQFF.

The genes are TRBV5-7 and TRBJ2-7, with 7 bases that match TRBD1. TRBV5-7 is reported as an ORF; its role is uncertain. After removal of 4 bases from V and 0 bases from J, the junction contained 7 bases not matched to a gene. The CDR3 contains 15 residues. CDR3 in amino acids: CASSPDRAISYEQYV. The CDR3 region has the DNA TGTGCCAGCAGCCCTGACAGGGCAATCTCCTACGAGCAGTACGTC.

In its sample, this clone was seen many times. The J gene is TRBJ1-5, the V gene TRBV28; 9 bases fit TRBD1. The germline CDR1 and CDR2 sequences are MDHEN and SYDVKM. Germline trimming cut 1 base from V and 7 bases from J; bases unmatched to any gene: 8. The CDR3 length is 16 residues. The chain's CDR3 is CASSLLGTGRRQPQHF. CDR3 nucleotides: TGTGCCAGCAGTTTATTAGGGACAGGGCGGAGACAGCCCCAGCATTTT.

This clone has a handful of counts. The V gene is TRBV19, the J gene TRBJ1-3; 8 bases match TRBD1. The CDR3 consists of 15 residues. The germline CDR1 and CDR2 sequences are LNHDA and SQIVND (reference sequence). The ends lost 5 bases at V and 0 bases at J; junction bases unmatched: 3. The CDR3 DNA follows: TGTGCCAGTAGTCCAGGGGGCGTCTCTGGAAACACCATATATTTT. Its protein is CASSPGGVSGNTIYF.

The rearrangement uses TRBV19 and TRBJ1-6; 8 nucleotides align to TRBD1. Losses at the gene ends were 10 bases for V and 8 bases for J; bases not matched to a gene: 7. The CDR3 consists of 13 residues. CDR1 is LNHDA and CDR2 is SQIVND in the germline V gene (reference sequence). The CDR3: CATRDRIDSPLHF. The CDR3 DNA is TGTGCCACAAGGGACAGGATCGATTCACCCCTCCACTTT.

The CDR3 protein is CASSQGALAGGQETQYF. CDR3 coding DNA: TGTGCCAGCAGCCAAGGAGCACTAGCGGGAGGCCAAGAGACCCAGTACTTC. The chain links TRBV3-1 (or the pseudogene TRBV3-2) to TRBJ2-5; 12 bases align to TRBD2. This CDR3 comprises 17 residues. The germline CDR1 and CDR2 sequences are LGHDT and YNNKEL (reference sequence). Germline trimming cut 1 base from V and 1 base from J; bases unmatched to any gene: 4.

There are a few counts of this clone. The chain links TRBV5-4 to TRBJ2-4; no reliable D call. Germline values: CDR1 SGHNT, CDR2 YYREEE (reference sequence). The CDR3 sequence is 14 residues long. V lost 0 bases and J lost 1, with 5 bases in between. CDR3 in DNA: TGTGCCAGCAGCTTGGGAGGCGCCAAAAACATTCAGTACTTC. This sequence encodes CASSLGGAKNIQYF.

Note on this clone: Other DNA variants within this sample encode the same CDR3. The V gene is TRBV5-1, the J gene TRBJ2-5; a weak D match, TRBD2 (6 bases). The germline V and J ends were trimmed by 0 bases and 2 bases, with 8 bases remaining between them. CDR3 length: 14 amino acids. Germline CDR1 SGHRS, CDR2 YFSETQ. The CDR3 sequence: CASSLGRGQETQYF. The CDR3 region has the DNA TGCGCCAGCAGCTTGGGTCGGGGGCAAGAGACCCAGTACTTC.

This chain's CDR3 is CAISDGRRTEAFF. The CDR3 DNA is TGTGCCATCAGTGATGGCAGGAGGACTGAAGCTTTCTTT. V usage is TRBV10-3 and J usage is TRBJ1-1; no clear D gene. Germline CDR1 is ENHRY and CDR2 is SYGVKD. V lost 3 bases and J 5 bases, leaving 10 bases between the germline ends. This CDR3 has 13 residues.

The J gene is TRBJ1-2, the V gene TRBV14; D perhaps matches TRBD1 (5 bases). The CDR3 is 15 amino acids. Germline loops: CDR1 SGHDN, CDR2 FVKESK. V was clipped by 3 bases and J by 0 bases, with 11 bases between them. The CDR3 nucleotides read TGTGCCAGCAGCCACCCAGCGGGGCCTAACTATGGCTACACCTTC. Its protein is CASSHPAGPNYGYTF. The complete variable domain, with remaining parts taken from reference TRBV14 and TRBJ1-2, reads EAGVTQFPSHSVIEKGQTVTLRCDPISGHDNLYWYRRVMGKEIKFLLHFVKESKQDESGMPNNRFLAERTGGTYSTLKVQPAELEDSGVYFCASSHPAGPNYGYTFGSGTRLTVV.

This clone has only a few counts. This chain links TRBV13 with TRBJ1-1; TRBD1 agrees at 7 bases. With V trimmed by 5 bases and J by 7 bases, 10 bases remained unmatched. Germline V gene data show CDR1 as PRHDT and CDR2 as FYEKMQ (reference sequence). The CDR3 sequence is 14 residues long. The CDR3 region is CASSLRNRDSEAFF. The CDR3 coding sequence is TGTGCCAGCAGCCTAAGAAACCGGGACAGTGAAGCTTTCTTT.

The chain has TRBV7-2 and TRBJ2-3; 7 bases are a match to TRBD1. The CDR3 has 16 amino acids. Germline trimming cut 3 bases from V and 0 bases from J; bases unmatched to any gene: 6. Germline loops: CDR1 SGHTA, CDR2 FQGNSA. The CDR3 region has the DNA TGTGCCAGCAGCTTGACAGGGCCCGTCAGCACAGATACGCAGTATTTT. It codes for CASSLTGPVSTDTQYF.

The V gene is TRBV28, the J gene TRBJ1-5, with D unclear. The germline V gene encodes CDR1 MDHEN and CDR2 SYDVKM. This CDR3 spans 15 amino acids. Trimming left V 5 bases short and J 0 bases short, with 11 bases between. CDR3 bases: TGTGCCAGCAGTACCCTAGAGGATAGCAATCAGCCCCAGCATTTT. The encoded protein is CASSTLEDSNQPQHF.